This TCR beta chain is drawn from a study of cytomegalovirus exposure and HLA in healthy donors. Regarding the study as a whole: Overall, approximately 150 TCR beta chains were annotated as cytomegalovirus-associated. As confirmed in vitro, three CMV-associated chains were specific for CMV antigens. As was reported, the classifier diagnosed cytomegalovirus status with high specificity and sensitivity.

This clone was picked up one time. No antigen is known for it. Here immunoSEQ multiplex PCR was the method, and the copy in TCRdb shows in-frame clones only, minus some. The table lists tens of thousands of clones, roughly 84% of them singletons. V gave up 5 bases and J gave up 2 bases, with 13 bases separating them. The CDR3 is 15 residues long. From germline, CDR1 is WNHNN and CDR2 SYGVQD (reference sequence). J is TRBJ1-3 and V is TRBV10-1; D unclear. The sample consisted of PBMCs. The clonotype originates from a woman younger than 30 in good health and CMV-seropositive. The CDR3 sequence is CASSPGASAGNTIYF. Written as DNA, the CDR3 is TGCGCCAGCAGTCCTGGAGCGTCGGCTGGAAACACCATATATTTT.